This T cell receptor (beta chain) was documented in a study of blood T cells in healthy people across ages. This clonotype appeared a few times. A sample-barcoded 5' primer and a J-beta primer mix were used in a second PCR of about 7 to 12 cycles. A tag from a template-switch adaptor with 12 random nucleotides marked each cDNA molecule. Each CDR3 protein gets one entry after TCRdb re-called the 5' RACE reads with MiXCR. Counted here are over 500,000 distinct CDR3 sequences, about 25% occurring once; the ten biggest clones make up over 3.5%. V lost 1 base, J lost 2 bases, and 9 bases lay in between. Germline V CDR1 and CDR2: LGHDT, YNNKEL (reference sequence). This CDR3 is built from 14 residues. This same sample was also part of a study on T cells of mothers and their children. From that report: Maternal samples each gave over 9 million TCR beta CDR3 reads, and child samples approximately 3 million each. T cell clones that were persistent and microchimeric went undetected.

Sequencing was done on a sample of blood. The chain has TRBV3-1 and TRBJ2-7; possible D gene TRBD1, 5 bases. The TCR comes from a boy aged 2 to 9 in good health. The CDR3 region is CASSQAGITYEQYF. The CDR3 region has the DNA TGTGCCAGCAGCCAAGCAGGGATCACCTACGAGCAGTACTTC.